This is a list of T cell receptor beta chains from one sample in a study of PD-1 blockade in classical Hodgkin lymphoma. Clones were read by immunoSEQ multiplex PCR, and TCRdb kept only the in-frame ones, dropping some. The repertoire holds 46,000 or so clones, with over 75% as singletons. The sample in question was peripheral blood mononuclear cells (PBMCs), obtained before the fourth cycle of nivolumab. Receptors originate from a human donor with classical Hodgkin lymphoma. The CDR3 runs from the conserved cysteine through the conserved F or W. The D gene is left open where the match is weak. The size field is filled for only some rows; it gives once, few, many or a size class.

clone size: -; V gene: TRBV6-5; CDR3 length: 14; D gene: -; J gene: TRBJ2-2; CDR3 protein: CASARDLNTGELFF; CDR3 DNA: TGTGCCAGCGCTCGGGACCTCAACACCGGGGAGCTGTTTTTT
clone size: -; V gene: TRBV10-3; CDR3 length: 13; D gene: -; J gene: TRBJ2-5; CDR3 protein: CAIMGQIQETQYF; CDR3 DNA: TGTGCCATCATGGGGCAGATCCAAGAGACCCAGTACTTC
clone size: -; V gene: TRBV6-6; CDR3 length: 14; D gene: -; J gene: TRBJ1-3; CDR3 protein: CASSPPGQGNTIYF; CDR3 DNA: TGTGCCAGCAGCCCACCAGGGCAGGGAAACACCATATATTTT
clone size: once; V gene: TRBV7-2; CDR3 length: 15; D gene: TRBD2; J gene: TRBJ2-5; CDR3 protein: CASRRLAGNQETQYF; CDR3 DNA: TGTGCCAGCAGGAGACTAGCGGGGAACCAAGAGACCCAGTACTTC
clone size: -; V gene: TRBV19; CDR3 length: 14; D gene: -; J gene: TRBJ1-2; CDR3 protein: CASSAQLGFPGYTF; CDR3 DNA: TGTGCCAGTAGTGCACAGTTGGGTTTTCCTGGCTACACCTTC
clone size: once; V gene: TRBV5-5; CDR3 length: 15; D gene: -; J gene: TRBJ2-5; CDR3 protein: CASSLVPWTQETQYF; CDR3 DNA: TGTGCCAGCAGCTTGGTGCCGTGGACTCAAGAGACCCAGTACTTC
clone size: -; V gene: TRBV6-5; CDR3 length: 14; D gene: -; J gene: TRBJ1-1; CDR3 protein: CASSYEGSLTEAFF; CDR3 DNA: TGTGCCAGCAGTTACGAGGGATCCCTTACTGAAGCTTTCTTT
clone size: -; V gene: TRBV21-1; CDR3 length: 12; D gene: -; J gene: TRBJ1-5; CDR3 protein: CAILGTNQPQHF; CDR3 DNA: TGTGCCATCCTAGGGACTAATCAGCCCCAGCATTTT
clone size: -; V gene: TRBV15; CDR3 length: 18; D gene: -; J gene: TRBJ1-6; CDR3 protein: CATSRGGFASSYNSPLHF; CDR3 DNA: TGTGCCACCAGCAGAGGAGGCTTCGCGAGCTCCTATAATTCACCCCTCCACTTT
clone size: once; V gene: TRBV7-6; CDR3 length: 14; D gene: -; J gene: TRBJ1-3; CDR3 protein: CASSFGVPGNTIYF; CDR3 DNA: TGTGCCAGCAGCTTTGGGGTACCTGGAAACACCATATATTTT
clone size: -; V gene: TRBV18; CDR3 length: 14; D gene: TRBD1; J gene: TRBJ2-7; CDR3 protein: CASSLGTVYYEQYF; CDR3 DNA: TGTGCCAGCTCACTAGGGACAGTCTACTACGAGCAGTACTTC
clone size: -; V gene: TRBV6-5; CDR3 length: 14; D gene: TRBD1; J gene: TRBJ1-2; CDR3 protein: CASSRSGQNCGYTF; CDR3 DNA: TGTGCCAGCAGTCGATCGGGACAGAACTGTGGCTACACCTTC
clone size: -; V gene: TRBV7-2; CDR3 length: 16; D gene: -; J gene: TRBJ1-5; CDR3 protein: CASSFGDSHSNQPQHF; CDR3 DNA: TGTGCCAGCAGCTTTGGAGACAGCCATAGCAATCAGCCCCAGCATTTT
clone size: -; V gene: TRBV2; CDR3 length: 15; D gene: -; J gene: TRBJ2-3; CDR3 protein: CASSAPGPLTDTQYF; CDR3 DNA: TGTGCCAGCAGTGCCCCGGGACCGTTAACAGATACGCAGTATTTT
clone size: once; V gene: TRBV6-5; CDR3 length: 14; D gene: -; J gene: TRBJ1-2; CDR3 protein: CATHWGTADYGYTF; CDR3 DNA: TGTGCCACCCATTGGGGAACAGCTGACTATGGCTACACCTTC
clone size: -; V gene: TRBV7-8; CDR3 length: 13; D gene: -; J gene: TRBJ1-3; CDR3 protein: CASSLAGPGTIYF; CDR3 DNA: TGTGCCAGCAGCTTAGCAGGCCCGGGCACCATATATTTT
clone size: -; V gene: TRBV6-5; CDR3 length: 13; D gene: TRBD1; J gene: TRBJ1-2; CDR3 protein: CASGKTGVHGYTF; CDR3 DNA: TGTGCCAGCGGTAAAACAGGGGTTCATGGCTACACCTTC
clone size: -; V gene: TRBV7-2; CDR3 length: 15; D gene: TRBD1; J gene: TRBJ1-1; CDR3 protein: CASSLAGDRGGGAFF; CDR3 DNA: TGTGCCAGCAGCTTAGCGGGAGACAGGGGAGGGGGAGCTTTCTTT
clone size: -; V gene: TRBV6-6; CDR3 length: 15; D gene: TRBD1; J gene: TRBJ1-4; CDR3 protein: CASSLRTGGNEKLFF; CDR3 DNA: TGTGCCAGCAGCCTTCGGACAGGGGGGAATGAAAAACTGTTTTTT
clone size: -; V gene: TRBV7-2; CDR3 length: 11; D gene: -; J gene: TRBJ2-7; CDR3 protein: CASSLSYEQYF; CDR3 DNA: TGTGCCAGCAGCTTGTCCTACGAGCAGTACTTC
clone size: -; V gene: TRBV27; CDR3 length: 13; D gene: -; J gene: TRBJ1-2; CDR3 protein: CASSPRWGPGYTF; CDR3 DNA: TGTGCCAGCAGTCCTCGATGGGGTCCTGGCTACACCTTC
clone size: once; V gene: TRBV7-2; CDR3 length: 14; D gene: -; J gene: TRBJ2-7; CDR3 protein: CASSLFGTTYEQYF; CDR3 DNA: TGTGCCAGCAGCTTATTTGGAACTACCTACGAGCAGTACTTC
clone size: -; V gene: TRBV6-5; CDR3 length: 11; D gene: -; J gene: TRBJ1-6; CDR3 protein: CASSYVARMHF; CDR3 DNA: TGTGCCAGCAGTTATGTGGCGAGGATGCACTTT
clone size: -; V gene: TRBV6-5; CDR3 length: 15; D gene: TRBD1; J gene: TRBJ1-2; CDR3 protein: CASSKTQGAHYGYTF; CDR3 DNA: TGTGCCAGCAGTAAAACACAGGGGGCCCACTATGGCTACACCTTC
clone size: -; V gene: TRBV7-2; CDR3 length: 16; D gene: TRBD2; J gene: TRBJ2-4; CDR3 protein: CASSLRTSGGLSVQYF; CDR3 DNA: TGTGCCAGCAGCTTAAGGACTAGCGGGGGGCTTTCCGTTCAGTACTTC